This TCR beta chain was recorded in a study of T-cell reconstitution after alpha-beta-depleted transplantation in children (dated by TCRdb to 2016 to 2017). In the study overall: Using TCR repertoire profiling, the study quantitatively followed how T-cell immune reconstitution unfolded in children after TCRalphabeta/CD19-depleted allogeneic hematopoietic cell transplantation.

This clonotype has only a few counts. The antigen it recognizes is unknown. No clone much larger than this one lies a single base away; base qualities are absent. On the study overall, not on this receptor specifically: The frequencies of hyperexpanded clones fell over the following months, and after one year, T-cell counts and TCRbeta diversity were mostly attributed to newly produced T cells. In some patients, the high TCRbeta diversity seen at day 60 was put down to recipient T cells and intrathymic progenitors that had survived conditioning. The apparently early alphabetaT-cell count recovery about two months after transplant was reportedly dependent on only several hundred rapidly expanded clones derived from non-depleted graft cells.

Library generation was performed with PCR. Sequencing instrument: Illumina HiSeq 2500. To normalize quantification of the TCRbeta repertoire, the TCR libraries were built with molecular barcoding that relied on unique molecular identifiers. TCRdb reprocessed the public reads (quality trimming at Q25 with fastp, clone calling with MiXCR) and kept in-frame beta chains. All rows with the same CDR3 protein become a single entry with the most common DNA and genes. The sample includes fewer than 550,000 distinct CDR3 sequences, with approximately 10% observed a single time. The top ten constitute around 15% of the sample. V is cut by 6 bases and J by 0 bases, and the space between the germline ends is 14 bases. For CDR1 and CDR2, the germline V gene lists SGHTA and FQGNSA. Including cysteine and phenylalanine, the CDR3 has 15 amino acids. Only the CDR3 DNA is retained, 45 bases long and in frame from the first base.

The intended sense of this specimen's treatment or condition label: allogeneic hematopoietic cell transplantation with graft depleted of TCRalphabeta T cells and CD19 B cells. Transplant recipients were children who received TCRalphabeta/CD19-depleted allogeneic hematopoietic cell grafts. In this chain, TRBV7-2 is recombined with TRBJ1-1, with the D gene call left open. The sample in question was PBMCs, mostly from graft donor cells, obtained 180 days after TCRalphabeta/CD19-depleted stem cell transplant. This TCR derives from a female patient aged 2-15 years who had a stem cell transplant for aplastic anemia, so the T cells may come from the graft donor. The DNA reads as follows: TGTGCCAGCAGACCCTTTTCGGAGATGAACACTGAAGCTTTCTTT. Its protein is CASRPFSEMNTEAFF.